The rows below give T cell receptor beta chains drawn from one sample of a study of beta chain features in type 1 diabetes. TCRdb's table, derived via immunoSEQ multiplex PCR, lists solely in-frame clones and lacks some. The sample consists of a few hundred thousand clones, 14% to 15% of them appearing once. Sample: naive CD4+ T cells from blood. These receptors originate from a man younger than 35 with type 1 diabetes. Each CDR3 is given with its conserved first and last residue. Fields, in order: J gene, D gene, clone size, V gene, CDR3 DNA, CDR3 protein. The D gene is left open where the match is weak. Part of the rows lack a size; the others show once, few, many or a class for expanded clones.

j_call: TRBJ1-2; d_call: .; clone_size: few; v_call: TRBV21-1; cdr3_nt: TGTGCCAGCAGCAAAACCAACGGGAATGGCTACACCTTC; cdr3_aa: CASSKTNGNGYTF
j_call: TRBJ2-1; d_call: TRBD1; clone_size: few; v_call: TRBV5-1; cdr3_nt: TGCGCCAGCAGCTTAATCGGACAGGGGGCGAATGAGCAGTTCTTC; cdr3_aa: CASSLIGQGANEQFF
j_call: TRBJ1-4; d_call: .; clone_size: few; v_call: TRBV28; cdr3_nt: TGTGCCAGCAGTTTAAGTGTTAGTGAAAAACTGTTTTTT; cdr3_aa: CASSLSVSEKLFF
j_call: TRBJ2-5; d_call: TRBD1; clone_size: few; v_call: TRBV30; cdr3_nt: TGTGCCTGGAGTGTAACAGGGGGCGCGTTGGAGACCCAGTACTTC; cdr3_aa: CAWSVTGGALETQYF
j_call: TRBJ1-2; d_call: .; clone_size: few; v_call: TRBV2; cdr3_nt: TGTGCCACCTGGGGACTGCGCTATGGCTACACCTTC; cdr3_aa: CATWGLRYGYTF
j_call: TRBJ2-3; d_call: .; clone_size: few; v_call: TRBV5-1; cdr3_nt: TGCGCCAGCAGCTCGGAGGGTCGCACAGATACGCAGTATTTT; cdr3_aa: CASSSEGRTDTQYF
j_call: TRBJ2-3; d_call: TRBD2; clone_size: few; v_call: TRBV19; cdr3_nt: TGTGCCGCAAAGCGGGAGGGTAGCACAGATACGCAGTATTTT; cdr3_aa: CAAKREGSTDTQYF
j_call: TRBJ1-6; d_call: TRBD1; clone_size: .; v_call: TRBV5-6; cdr3_nt: TGTGCCAGCAGCTTGGAGCCGGGGACAGTCCGGAGTGCACCCCTCCACTTT; cdr3_aa: CASSLEPGTVRSAPLHF
j_call: TRBJ1-1; d_call: TRBD1; clone_size: few; v_call: TRBV30; cdr3_nt: TGTGCCTGGAGTTTACAGGGGGCCAGCACTGAAGCTTTCTTT; cdr3_aa: CAWSLQGASTEAFF
j_call: TRBJ2-5; d_call: TRBD1; clone_size: .; v_call: TRBV28; cdr3_nt: TGTGCCAGCGACAGGGTGGATGAAGAGACCCAGTACTTC; cdr3_aa: CASDRVDEETQYF
j_call: TRBJ1-1; d_call: TRBD1; clone_size: few; v_call: TRBV2; cdr3_nt: TGTGCCAGCAGTGGGACAGGGGGGTTGTGGGCTTTCTTT; cdr3_aa: CASSGTGGLWAFF